These 26 T cell receptor beta chains were sequenced from one sample in a study of cytomegalovirus exposure and HLA in healthy donors. Sequenced by immunoSEQ multiplex PCR; TCRdb stores in-frame clones only, minus some. The sample has over 200,000 clones, around 86% seen once. The source material was PBMCs. Source of these receptors: a woman aged 18 to 35 in good health and CMV-seropositive.

The V gene is TRBV6-4, the J gene TRBJ2-1, with TRBD2 identical over 8 bases. V was clipped by 0 bases and J by 0 bases; unmatched bases: 1. The germline V gene encodes CDR1 MRHNA and CDR2 SNTAGT. The CDR3 contains 16 residues. In DNA form, the CDR3 reads TGTGCCAGCAGTGACTCCGGGACTAGCTCCTACAATGAGCAGTTCTTC. Translated: CASSDSGTSSYNEQFF.

The genes are TRBV10-3 and TRBJ2-2; TRBD2 matches at 11 bases. V lost 0 bases, J lost 6 bases, and 3 bases stayed unmatched. The CDR3 contains 16 residues. CDR1 is ENHRY and CDR2 is SYGVKD in the germline V gene. The CDR3 sequence is CAISESSGRAPGELFF. CDR3 coding DNA: TGTGCCATCAGTGAGTCTAGCGGGAGGGCCCCCGGGGAGCTGTTTTTT.

The count of this clone is one. The V and J genes are TRBV9 and TRBJ1-1; D not certain. Germline CDR1 reads SGDLS; CDR2 reads YYNGEE. This CDR3 contains 13 residues. Deletions cut 0 bases from V and 4 bases from J, with 7 bases between. CDR3 sequence: CASSVDPGTEAFF. As DNA, the CDR3 is TGTGCCAGCAGCGTAGATCCCGGCACTGAAGCTTTCTTT.

This clone occurred a few times. The genes are TRBV18 and TRBJ2-7; tentative D call: TRBD2 (6 bases). Germline lookup yields CDR1 KGHSH and CDR2 LQKENI. The V end lost 3 bases, the J end lost 2 bases, and 11 bases lay between the germline ends. The CDR3 runs 14 residues. CDR3 amino acids: CASSPAGGTYEQYF. The CDR3 coding sequence is TGTGCCAGCTCACCGGCTGGAGGGACCTACGAGCAGTACTTC.

The chain combines TRBV18 with TRBJ2-1; D perhaps matches TRBD2 (5 bases). CDR1 and CDR2 from the germline V gene are KGHSH and LQKENI. V lost 5 bases, J lost 6 bases, and 14 bases lay in between. The CDR3 has 14 residues. As DNA, the CDR3 is TGTGCCAGCTCAACTATTACGGGGATCAATGAGCAGTTCTTC. Translation: CASSTITGINEQFF.

The V gene is TRBV5-6, the J gene TRBJ2-3; the match to TRBD2 covers 9 bases. The CDR3 loop spans 16 amino acids. V lost 0 bases and J lost 8; bases outside the gene matches: 10. CDR1 is SGHDT, CDR2 YYEEEE, per germline. In nucleotides, the CDR3 is TGTGCCAGCAGCTTGGTCGCGGGAGGGCCAATTGGTACGCAGTATTTT. This encodes CASSLVAGGPIGTQYF.

Concerning this clone: The junction and the germline gene differ at one end; a read error may be behind it. The J gene is TRBJ1-2, the V gene TRBV20-1, with unresolved D. Germline V CDR1 and CDR2: DFQATT, SNEGSKA (reference sequence). This CDR3 is built from 11 residues. The CDR3 DNA is TGCAGTGCTCGTTCAGGTGGCCCGCTAAGTTTC. This sequence encodes CSARSGGPLSF.

This chain connects TRBV27 to TRBJ2-1; 9 bases line up with TRBD1. Germline V lookup: CDR1 MNHEY, CDR2 SMNVEV (reference sequence). The CDR3 sequence is 17 residues long. Unmatched junction bases numbered 14, after V lost 10 bases and J lost 1 base. This CDR3 reads CATSPTRDRVSYNEQFF. For the CDR3, the DNA is TGTGCCACCTCTCCCACCCGGGACAGGGTATCCTACAATGAGCAGTTCTTC.

This sequence joins TRBV19 and TRBJ1-2, with 8 positions matching TRBD1. V was clipped by 7 bases and J by 5 bases; unmatched bases: 9. The length of the CDR3 is 14 residues. CDR1 is LNHDA, CDR2 SQIVND, per germline (reference sequence). The CDR3 DNA is TGTGCCAGTACCGCGGTGCAGGGGGCTTATGGCTACACCTTC. Translation: CASTAVQGAYGYTF.

This clone showed up just once. The chain recombines TRBV9 with TRBJ2-3; no definite D call. This CDR3 spans 15 amino acids. The ends were cut back, 0 bases at V and 3 bases at J, with 11 bases in the middle. Germline V gives CDR1 SGDLS, CDR2 YYNGEE. CDR3 DNA: TGTGCCAGCAGCGTAGCAGGCTATTCAACAGATACGCAGTATTTT. Amino acid sequence: CASSVAGYSTDTQYF.

CDR3 sequence (DNA): TGCGCCAGCAGACCCGGGACAGACTACAATGAGCAGTTCTTC. Its protein is CASRPGTDYNEQFF. The V and J genes are TRBV4-1 and TRBJ2-1; TRBD1 matches at 7 bases. The V gene end was trimmed by 6 bases and the J gene end by 3 bases; junction bases not matched to a gene: 5. Germline-derived CDR1 and CDR2 are MGHRA and YSYEKL. The CDR3 extends over 14 amino acids.

This chain joins TRBV4-1 and TRBJ2-1, with 8 bases identical to TRBD2. J lost 2 bases, V lost 1 base, and 4 bases had no gene match. The CDR3 has 16 amino acids. Germline CDR1 reads MGHRA; CDR2 reads YSYEKL. In nucleotides, the CDR3 is TGCGCCAGCAGCCAAGGGGGTAGCGGGGCCTACAATGAGCAGTTCTTC. As protein: CASSQGGSGAYNEQFF.

The chain joins TRBV27 to TRBJ1-1; 8 bases are shared with TRBD1. CDR3 size: 12 residues. CDR1 is MNHEY, CDR2 SMNVEV, per germline (reference sequence). The V segment lost 5 bases and the J segment 11 bases; nucleotides outside the gene matches: 7. CDR3 loop: CASSAHRGSAFF. The CDR3 DNA follows: TGTGCCAGCAGTGCCCACAGGGGGAGTGCTTTCTTT.

The CDR3 loop is CSVEIEVAYEQYF. Written as DNA, the CDR3 is TGCAGCGTTGAGATAGAGGTTGCCTACGAGCAGTACTTC. The J gene is TRBJ2-7, the V gene TRBV29-1; D ambiguous. CDR1 SQVTM and CDR2 ANQGSEA come from the germline V gene. V was cut by 3 bases and J by 2 bases, with 11 bases left in between. The CDR3 is 13 amino acids.

The chain recombines TRBV28 with TRBJ2-2; 9 nucleotides line up with TRBD1. Losses at the gene ends were 5 bases for V and 5 bases for J; bases not matched to a gene: 6. CDR1 is MDHEN and CDR2 is SYDVKM in the germline V gene. This CDR3 region has 15 residues. CDR3 in DNA: TGTGCCAGCAGTCGGACAGGGGAAGGGACCGGGGAGCTGTTTTTT. It specifies CASSRTGEGTGELFF.

This chain joins TRBV6-1 and TRBJ2-1; 7 positions agree with TRBD1. The CDR3 totals 14 residues. Losses at the gene ends were 4 bases for V and 4 bases for J; bases not matched to a gene: 4. CDR1 is MNHNS, CDR2 SASEGT, per germline. CDR3 in DNA: TGTGCCAGCAGTGCCGGGACAGAATACAATGAGCAGTTCTTC. It yields the protein CASSAGTEYNEQFF.

The V call is TRBV5-1, the J call TRBJ2-7; 7 bases agree with TRBD1. The J segment lost 4 bases and the V segment lost 2 bases, leaving 6 bases of the junction unmatched. This CDR3 is built from 14 residues. Germline V gives CDR1 SGHRS, CDR2 YFSETQ. CDR3 region: CASSFGSGGYEQYF. The CDR3 DNA follows: TGCGCCAGCAGCTTCGGGTCAGGGGGATACGAGCAGTACTTC.

This sequence joins TRBV27 and TRBJ2-5; 7 bases agree with TRBD1. CDR1 is MNHEY and CDR2 is SMNVEV in the germline V gene (reference sequence). This CDR3 has 15 residues. V shed 2 bases and J 1 base; nucleotides not matched to a gene: 4. CDR3 in amino acids: CASSLAQGTQETQYF. CDR3 DNA sequence: TGTGCCAGCAGTTTAGCACAGGGGACCCAAGAGACCCAGTACTTC.

This sequence joins TRBV2 and TRBJ2-2, with D possibly TRBD1 on 6 matching bases. The length of the CDR3 is 14 residues. V lost 6 bases and J 3 bases, leaving 11 bases between the germline ends. Germline V gene data show CDR1 as SNHLY and CDR2 as FYNNEI. The CDR3 bases are TGTGCCAGCAGGGAGGACAGTTACACCGGGGAGCTGTTTTTT. Translation gives CASREDSYTGELFF.

The rearrangement joins TRBV11-2 to TRBJ2-1; a possible D gene is TRBD1 (6 bases). From germline, CDR1 is SGHAT and CDR2 FQNNGV. The CDR3 has 17 amino acids. Trimming stripped 2 bases from V and 2 bases from J, with 16 bases between. The CDR3 DNA reads TGTGCCAGCAGCTTATTCGGGTTAGGGGACACCTACAATGAGCAGTTCTTC. This encodes CASSLFGLGDTYNEQFF.

DNA for the CDR3: TGTGCCATCAGTGATAGACTAGCGGGGGGGACAGATACGCAGTATTTT. Translated, it gives CAISDRLAGGTDTQYF. V and J are TRBV10-3 and TRBJ2-3; TRBD2 matches at 14 bases. In germline, CDR1 is ENHRY, CDR2 SYGVKD. The CDR3 has 16 residues. The junction had 2 bases not matched to a gene; V was cut back by 3 bases and J by 3 bases.

The rearrangement uses TRBV5-6 and TRBJ2-7, with 7 bases that match TRBD1. With V trimmed by 4 bases and J by 10 bases, 5 bases remained unmatched. The CDR3 loop spans 11 amino acids. Germline values: CDR1 SGHDT, CDR2 YYEEEE. The DNA of the CDR3 is TGTGCCAGCAGCAACGCAGGGGGTCAGTACTTC. As protein: CASSNAGGQYF. Full variable domain (remainder filled in from reference TRBV5-6 and TRBJ2-7): DAGVTQSPTHLIKTRGQQVTLRCSPKSGHDTVSWYQQALGQGPQFIFQYYEEEERQRGNFPDRFSGHQFPNYSSELNVNALLLGDSALYLCASSNAGGQYFGPGTRLTVT.

The chain couples TRBV30 to TRBJ2-5; possibly TRBD1 for D (6 bases). From germline, CDR1 is GTSNPN and CDR2 SVGIG (reference sequence). The CDR3 has 13 residues. With 4 bases removed from V and 5 bases from J, the gap between germline ends came to 14 bases. The CDR3 region is CAWTNGQQETQYF. DNA for the CDR3: TGTGCCTGGACCAATGGACAGCAGGAGACCCAGTACTTC.

This clone was seen a single time. This chain connects TRBV4-1 to TRBJ2-3; D is possibly TRBD2 (5 bases). Germline V gene lookup returns CDR1 MGHRA and CDR2 YSYEKL. The V end lost 5 bases, the J end lost 1 base, and 13 bases lay between the germline ends. CDR3 length equals 15 residues. The CDR3 is CASSGILEGTDTQYF. The CDR3 coding sequence is TGCGCCAGCAGCGGGATCTTGGAGGGCACAGATACGCAGTATTTT.

CDR3 residues: CASSPTTGVGAFF. CDR3 sequence (DNA): TGTGCCAGCAGCCCTACGACAGGGGTCGGAGCTTTCTTT. The rearrangement joins TRBV7-9 to TRBJ1-1, with 8 bases fitting TRBD1. CDR1 SEHNR and CDR2 FQNEAQ come from the germline V gene (reference sequence). Trimming took 5 bases from V and 10 from J; bases not matched to a gene: 9. This CDR3 is 13 amino acids long.

This rearrangement joins TRBV6-6 to TRBJ1-5; D gene ambiguous. Trimming left V 2 bases short and J 3 bases short, with 8 bases between. CDR1 and CDR2 from the germline V gene are MNHNY and SVGAGI (reference sequence). The CDR3 is 14 amino acids. CDR3: CASSYTATNQPQHF. In DNA, the CDR3 is TGTGCCAGCAGTTACACAGCCACCAATCAGCCCCAGCATTTT.